This T cell receptor beta chain is drawn from a study of metastatic and nonmetastatic thyroid tumors. Across the study: Across peripheral blood and tumor or nodule tissue samples taken from malignant and benign thyroid patients, the repertoires were compared with one another. Study results and limitations: Malignant thyroid tumors reportedly had TCR beta diversity that was significantly higher than in benign nodules, in blood and tumor.

Thyroid surgery was performed in patients who had received no treatment beforehand. Germline-derived CDR1 and CDR2 are MNHNS and SASEGT. Unmatched junction bases numbered 9, after V lost 5 bases and J lost 2 bases. The CDR3 runs 15 residues. In this sample, this clone turned up many times. Its antigen is unidentified. TCRdb re-analyzed the PCR reads using MiXCR. The sample contains 40,000 to 55,000 clones, roughly a sixth of which appear only once. The sample taken for sequencing was blood. The V and J genes are TRBV6-1 and TRBJ2-7; 7 bases agree with TRBD1. This receptor was obtained from a female donor with papillary thyroid cancer or a benign thyroid nodule (not recorded which). Some clones in this sample may be carry-over from other donors' samples. The CDR3 is CASSKGRQGPYEQYF. CDR3 in DNA: TGTGCCAGCAGTAAGGGAAGACAGGGACCCTACGAGCAGTACTTC.